Each of the 21 T cell receptor beta chains below was sequenced from the same sample in a study of identical twins. TCRdb itself ran the 5' RACE reads through MiXCR, one entry per CDR3 protein. The repertoire has approximately 220,000 distinct CDR3 sequences, 7.5% of them found once; the top ten carry around 2.1%. This sample was also put to use in a study of yellow fever vaccine responses in identical twins.

Sequencing was carried out using memory (CD45RO+) T cells sorted from blood. All receptors come from a young woman in good health.

The chain combines TRBV27 with TRBJ1-6, with TRBD1 matching 9 bases. The CDR3 is 15 residues long. Germline loops: CDR1 MNHEY, CDR2 SMNVEV (reference sequence). V gave up 6 bases and J gave up 3 bases; unmatched junction bases: 3. The CDR3 protein is CASSPDRGYNSPLHF. In DNA, the CDR3 is TGTGCCAGCAGCCCGGACAGGGGCTATAATTCACCCCTCCACTTT.

This clonotype showed up many times. This chain links TRBV12-3 or TRBV12-4 with TRBJ2-7; D remains unclear. Between the trimmed V and J ends, which lost 1 base and 7 bases, there was a span of 5 bases. The CDR3 is 11 residues long. The CDR3 DNA reads TGTGCCAGCAGTTTAGATACGGAGCAGTACTTC. Its translation: CASSLDTEQYF.

This clonotype was recorded many times. The V gene is TRBV2, the J gene TRBJ2-1; D remains unclear. V was pared by 8 bases and J by 4 bases, with 18 bases between. The germline CDR1 and CDR2 sequences are SNHLY and FYNNEI. The CDR3 runs to 15 residues. The DNA for the CDR3 is TGTGCCAGCGTTGAGACGGCCTTTGGGTACAATGAGCAGTTCTTC. Protein sequence: CASVETAFGYNEQFF.

The chain couples TRBV4-2 to TRBJ1-1; D gene ambiguous. This CDR3 is 13 amino acids long. The germline V and J ends were trimmed by 0 bases and 5 bases, with 7 bases remaining between them. Germline V gene data show CDR1 as LGHNA and CDR2 as YNFKEQ. This CDR3 is CASSQEPRTEAFF. The CDR3 nucleotides are TGTGCCAGCAGCCAAGAACCGCGGACTGAAGCTTTCTTT.

This chain connects TRBV21-1 to TRBJ2-5; the table's D call, TRBD1, has no DNA check behind it. TRBV21-1 is labeled a pseudogene. The CDR3 runs 15 residues. The CDR3 nucleotides are TGTGCCAGCAGCAATGAGCGGGACATCCAAGAGACCCAGTACTTC. This sequence encodes CASSNERDIQETQYF.

The chain couples TRBV30 to TRBJ2-2; D unclear. Trimming took 2 bases from V and 4 from J, leaving 11 bases between them. Germline lookup yields CDR1 GTSNPN and CDR2 SVGIG (reference sequence). This CDR3 is built from 14 residues. The CDR3 DNA sequence: TGTGCCTGGAGTCCCACGGTGGTCACCGGGGAGCTGTTTTTT. Its protein product is CAWSPTVVTGELFF.

This clonotype showed up many times. This chain links TRBV7-9 with TRBJ2-7; D call uncertain. The CDR3 is 12 residues long. Trimming stripped 5 bases from V and 4 bases from J, with 9 bases between. CDR1 is SEHNR, CDR2 FQNEAQ, per germline (reference sequence). The CDR3 spells CASSQGIYEQYF. The CDR3 nucleotides read TGTGCCAGCAGCCAAGGGATATACGAGCAGTACTTC. Filled out from reference TRBV7-9 and TRBJ2-7, the complete variable domain reads DTGVSQNPRHKITKRGQNVTFRCDPISEHNRLYWYRQTLGQGPEFLTYFQNEAQLEKSRLLSDRFSAERPKGSFSTLEIQRTEQGDSAMYLCASSQGIYEQYFGPGTRLTVT.

CDR3 in DNA: TGTGCCAGCTCACCCTATGGCACCGGGGAGCTGTTTTTT. Amino acid sequence: CASSPYGTGELFF. This chain connects TRBV18 to TRBJ2-2, with D uncertain. The CDR3 loop spans 13 amino acids. The germline V and J ends were trimmed by 3 bases and 4 bases, with 6 bases remaining between them. The germline gives CDR1 KGHSH, CDR2 LQKENI.

In this sample, this clonotype turned up many times. The chain couples TRBV6-6 to TRBJ2-6; 9 nucleotides match TRBD1. Germline CDR1 reads MNHNY; CDR2 reads SVGAGI (reference sequence). J gave up 0 bases and V 3 bases, and 6 bases lay outside the gene matches. The CDR3 covers 18 residues. DNA for the CDR3: TGTGCCAGCAGTTATACACAGGGGGCGGCCTCTGGGGCCAACGTCCTGACTTTC. Its protein is CASSYTQGAASGANVLTF.

The V call is TRBV9, the J call TRBJ2-2; 7 bases are a match to TRBD2. The CDR3 is 17 residues long. The V and J ends lost 4 bases and 2 bases, in that order; junction bases with no gene match: 11. The germline gives CDR1 SGDLS, CDR2 YYNGEE. The CDR3 sequence is CASSPRGGSGNTGELFF. CDR3 coding DNA: TGTGCCAGCAGCCCCCGCGGGGGTAGCGGAAACACCGGGGAGCTGTTTTTT.

The V gene is TRBV3-1, the J gene TRBJ2-7; a possible D gene is TRBD2 (6 bases). The CDR3 is made up of 14 amino acids. Germline V gene data show CDR1 as LGHDT and CDR2 as YNNKEL (reference sequence). Trimming took 6 bases from V and 9 from J, leaving 21 bases between them. The CDR3 sequence is CASSLEGTLEVQYF. CDR3 sequence (DNA): TGTGCCAGCAGTTTGGAGGGGACTTTAGAGGTGCAGTACTTC.

This clonotype has just a few counts. This rearrangement joins TRBV9 to TRBJ2-2, with 8 bases lining up with TRBD1. With V trimmed by 2 bases and J by 6 bases, 6 bases remained unmatched. CDR1 and CDR2 from the germline V gene are SGDLS and YYNGEE. This CDR3 has 15 amino acids. The CDR3 nucleotides are TGTGCCAGCAGCGTCTTCCTGGACAGGGCCGGGGAGCTGTTTTTT. It translates to CASSVFLDRAGELFF.

This clonotype was observed many times. This chain uses TRBV2 with TRBJ2-3; D remains unclear. The CDR3 contains 12 residues. The V gene lost 6 bases and the J gene lost 5 bases, with 9 bases spanning the gap. Germline V CDR1 and CDR2: SNHLY, FYNNEI. The CDR3 coding sequence is TGTGCCAGCAGCCGGGTTAAAGATACGCAGTATTTT. This gives the protein CASSRVKDTQYF.

This clonotype appeared a few times. The V and J genes are TRBV29-1 and TRBJ2-7; 10 bases agree with TRBD2. Germline V gives CDR1 SQVTM, CDR2 ANQGSEA. J gave up 1 base and V 5 bases, and 5 bases lay outside the gene matches. CDR3 length equals 14 residues. CDR3 nucleotide sequence: TGCAGCGTTACTCCGGGACTAGCGTCCTACGAGCAGTACTTC. Residues: CSVTPGLASYEQYF.

This clonotype was seen at least ten times. The chain joins TRBV12-3 or TRBV12-4 to TRBJ2-5; D ambiguous. This CDR3 contains 12 residues. Deletions cut 6 bases from V and 7 bases from J, with 12 bases between. The CDR3 DNA reads TGTGCCAGCAGCCCAACCGGCGGGACCCAGTACTTC. Protein: CASSPTGGTQYF.

This sequence joins TRBV7-3 and TRBJ2-5; 9 bases match TRBD2. V was pared by 5 bases and J by 5 bases, with 9 bases of the junction left unmatched. Germline assignment: CDR1 SGHTA and CDR2 FQGTGA. This CDR3 region has 15 residues. The CDR3 spells CASSLGAGGAETQYF. In DNA, the CDR3 is TGTGCCAGCAGCCTTGGAGCGGGGGGAGCGGAGACCCAGTACTTC. The complete variable domain, with remaining parts taken from reference TRBV7-3 and TRBJ2-5, reads GAGVSQTPSNKVTEKGKYVELRCDPISGHTALYWYRQSLGQGPEFLIYFQGTGAADDSGLPNDRFFAVRPEGSVSTLKIQRTERGDSAVYLCASSLGAGGAETQYFGPGTRLLVL.

The sample holds many counts of this clonotype. The CDR3 region has the DNA TGTGCCAGCAGCGGAGGAACTGGGGCCAACGTCCTGACTTTC. Protein product: CASSGGTGANVLTF. The chain carries TRBV11-1 and TRBJ2-6, with D perhaps TRBD2 (5 bases). This CDR3 spans 14 amino acids. Germline V gene data show CDR1 as SGHAT and CDR2 as FQDESV (reference sequence). V was shortened by 5 bases and J by 2 bases, with 7 bases between the two germline ends.

This clonotype was detected many times. Germline is not matched at one junction end, which may reflect a read error. V gene TRBV7-7 combines with J gene TRBJ2-1, with 8 bases identical to TRBD2. The germline V gene has CDR1 SSHAT and CDR2 FNYEAQ (reference sequence). The CDR3 extends over 16 amino acids. The CDR3 region has the DNA TGTGCTAGCAGCTTAGCGGTAGCAGGGACTAGGGATGAGCAGTTCTTC. This sequence encodes CASSLAVAGTRDEQFF.

The rearrangement links TRBV7-2 to TRBJ2-5, with D perhaps given as TRBD1 or TRBD2 (6 bases each). This CDR3 contains 15 residues. V was shortened by 2 bases and J by 2 bases, with 12 bases between the two germline ends. CDR1 and CDR2 from the germline V gene are SGHTA and FQGNSA. The chain's CDR3 is CASSLFGGPQETQYF. CDR3 DNA: TGTGCCAGCAGCTTATTTGGGGGGCCTCAAGAGACCCAGTACTTC.

The V call is TRBV10-3, the J call TRBJ2-2, with 12 bases fitting TRBD2. V gave up 10 bases and J gave up 4 bases; unmatched junction bases: 19. The germline V gene encodes CDR1 ENHRY and CDR2 SYGVKD. This CDR3 comprises 19 residues. CDR3 loop: CATSPTSGLAGLSTGELFF. Here the CDR3 DNA reads TGTGCCACCTCACCCACCTCCGGACTAGCGGGGTTAAGCACCGGGGAGCTGTTTTTT.

This clonotype was seen a few times. The rearrangement joins TRBV7-6 to TRBJ2-5; 11 bases map to TRBD2. Trimming took 5 bases from V and 4 from J; bases not matched to a gene: 15. The CDR3 totals 18 residues. The germline V gene encodes CDR1 SGHVS and CDR2 FNYEAQ. This chain's CDR3 is CASSPRQTLGLAGETQYF. In DNA form, the CDR3 reads TGTGCCAGCAGCCCCCGCCAAACCCTAGGACTAGCGGGAGAGACCCAGTACTTC.